These T cell receptor beta chains were read from a single sample in a study of T cell changes during pregnancy in multiple sclerosis. Here immunoSEQ multiplex PCR was the method, and the copy in TCRdb shows in-frame clones only, minus some. The sample holds around 19,000 clones, roughly nine tenths seen once. Sample: CD8+ T cells from peripheral blood mononuclear cells, taken after pregnancy. The receptors were sampled from a female donor in good health, enrolled as a control in a pregnancy study. CDR3s include the opening cysteine and the closing phenylalanine or tryptophan. A D gene is named only where the DNA matches it firmly. Not all rows give a size; the values are once, few, many and, for expanded clones, a class.

>TRBV6-6|once|TRBJ2-3|TRBD2
CASWIAGGTDTQYF
TGTGCCAGCTGGATAGCGGGAGGTACAGATACGCAGTATTTT
>TRBV9|NA|TRBJ2-7|TRBD1
CASSIAGQELYEQYF
TGTGCCAGCAGCATCGCGGGACAGGAACTCTACGAGCAGTACTTC
>TRBV2|NA|TRBJ2-3|TRBD2
CASSEYASGGTQYF
TGTGCCAGCAGTGAATATGCTAGCGGGGGTACGCAGTATTTT
>TRBV7-2|once|TRBJ2-1|TRBD2
CASSLTSEEQFF
TGTGCCAGCAGCTTAACTAGCGAAGAGCAGTTCTTC
>TRBV5-6|NA|TRBJ1-6|TRBD1
CASRQGGSNSPLHF
TGTGCCAGCAGACAAGGGGGCTCGAATTCACCCCTCCACTTT
>TRBV6-5|NA|TRBJ1-1|NA
CASRVGENTEAFF
TGTGCCAGCAGGGTAGGGGAGAACACTGAAGCTTTCTTT
>TRBV6-4|NA|TRBJ2-2|TRBD2
CASSDGSGGNTGELFF
TGTGCCAGCAGTGACGGAAGCGGGGGAAACACCGGGGAGCTGTTTTTT
>TRBV11-2|NA|TRBJ2-7|NA
CASSFAFLSYEQYF
TGTGCCAGCAGCTTCGCGTTCTTGTCCTACGAGCAGTACTTC
>TRBV5-1|NA|TRBJ2-3|NA
CASSQTGLTDTQYF
TGCGCCAGCAGCCAAACCGGACTAACAGATACGCAGTATTTT
>TRBV25-1|NA|TRBJ2-3|NA
CASSEWGGLGDTQYF
TGTGCCAGCAGTGAATGGGGGGGCCTCGGGGATACGCAGTATTTT